In this sample, the clone carrying this T cell receptor beta chain turned up a few times. Its antigen is undetermined. This record belongs to a study of T-cell reconstitution after alpha-beta-depleted transplantation in children. Regarding the study as a whole: At around two months after transplant, the alpha-beta T cells were reportedly derived from several hundred expanded clones that came from non-depleted graft cells. From newly produced T cells came most of the T-cell counts and diversity one year after transplant. In some patients, recipient T cells and intrathymic progenitors surviving conditioning explained high day-60 diversity.

From germline, CDR1 is MNHEY and CDR2 SVGAGI. The CDR3 consists of 12 residues. Trimming removed 11 bases at V and 5 bases at J, with 15 bases between. The TCRbeta library incorporated unique molecular identifiers. MiXCR, applied by TCRdb to the PCR reads, yields one record per CDR3 protein. The profile covers tens of thousands of distinct CDR3 sequences, with around 40% appearing a single time and roughly 98% taken by the ten largest. The sequence was collected from a male patient under 18 who had a stem cell transplant for acute lymphoblastic leukemia, so the T cells may come from the graft donor. The sequencing here drew on PBMCs, mostly from graft donor cells, taken 360 days after TCRalphabeta/CD19-depleted stem cell transplant. The chain carries TRBV6-5 and TRBJ1-1; TRBD1 might be the D (6 bases). The CDR3 loop is CAGRKGGTEAFF. As DNA, the CDR3 is TGTGCCGGTCGAAAAGGGGGGACTGAAGCTTTCTTT.